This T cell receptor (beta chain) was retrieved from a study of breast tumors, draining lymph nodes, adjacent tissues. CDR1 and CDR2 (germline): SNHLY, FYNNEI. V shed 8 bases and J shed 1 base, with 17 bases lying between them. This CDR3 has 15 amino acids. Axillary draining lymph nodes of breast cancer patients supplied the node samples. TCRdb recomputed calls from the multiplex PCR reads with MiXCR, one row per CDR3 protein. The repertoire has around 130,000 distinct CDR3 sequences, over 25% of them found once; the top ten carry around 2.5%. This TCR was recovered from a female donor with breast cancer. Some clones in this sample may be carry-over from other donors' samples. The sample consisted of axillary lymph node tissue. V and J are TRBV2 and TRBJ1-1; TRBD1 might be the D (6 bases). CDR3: CASAREGGPNTEAFF. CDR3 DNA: TGTGCCAGCGCCCGTGAGGGGGGACCGAACACTGAAGCTTTCTTT.